This entry is about one TCR beta chain. These data come from a study of blood T cell repertoires in COVID-19. Study in general: PBMCs, B-cell-depleted T cells, or T cells provided the cDNA or gDNA that made up the material.

Germline lookup yields CDR1 SQVTM and CDR2 ANQGSEA. The CDR3 extends over 13 amino acids. V was clipped by 6 bases and J by 4 bases, with 14 bases between them. In the original processing: From reference gene primer amplification, estimates of nucleated cell counts were derived. The protocol was immunoSEQ multiplex PCR, while the TCRdb copy is restricted to in-frame clones and leaves out a portion. D and trimming come from the DNA, and the V and J calls and clone size come from that table. The sample comprises about 84,000 clones, around 88% of which are singletons, and 30% to 45% rests with the top ten.

The clonotype comes from an older man with active or convalescent COVID-19. The source material was peripheral blood. This chain joins TRBV29-1 and TRBJ2-3; TRBD2 might be the D (5 bases). The CDR3 sequence is CSVPSRAADTQYF. As DNA, the CDR3 is TGCAGCGTCCCTTCGAGGGCCGCAGATACGCAGTATTTT.